This TCR beta chain came from a study of liver allograft versus peripheral blood T cells. Whole-study context: Blood and transplanted-liver T cell receptor repertoires from recipients were compared. General observations from the study: Repertoires of T cell receptors that resided inside liver allografts reportedly differed from those in peripheral blood.

Losses at the gene ends were 5 bases for V and 6 bases for J; bases not matched to a gene: 13. CDR3 length: 16 amino acids. CDR1 and CDR2 from the germline V gene are DFQATT and SNEGSKA (reference sequence). This clonotype is medium-sized. Its cognate antigen is unknown. Each CDR3 protein gets one entry after TCRdb re-called the reads with MiXCR. Of over a thousand distinct CDR3 sequences listed, approximately 39% were seen once; the top ten hold approximately 79%. The rearrangement joins TRBV20-1 to TRBJ2-1; TRBD1 agrees at 10 bases. The TCR originated in a human patient who had a liver transplant. Some of these T cells may belong to the graft donor. CDR3: CSAHHPGTGALNEQFF. DNA for the CDR3: TGCAGTGCTCACCACCCCGGGACAGGGGCGCTCAATGAGCAGTTCTTC.